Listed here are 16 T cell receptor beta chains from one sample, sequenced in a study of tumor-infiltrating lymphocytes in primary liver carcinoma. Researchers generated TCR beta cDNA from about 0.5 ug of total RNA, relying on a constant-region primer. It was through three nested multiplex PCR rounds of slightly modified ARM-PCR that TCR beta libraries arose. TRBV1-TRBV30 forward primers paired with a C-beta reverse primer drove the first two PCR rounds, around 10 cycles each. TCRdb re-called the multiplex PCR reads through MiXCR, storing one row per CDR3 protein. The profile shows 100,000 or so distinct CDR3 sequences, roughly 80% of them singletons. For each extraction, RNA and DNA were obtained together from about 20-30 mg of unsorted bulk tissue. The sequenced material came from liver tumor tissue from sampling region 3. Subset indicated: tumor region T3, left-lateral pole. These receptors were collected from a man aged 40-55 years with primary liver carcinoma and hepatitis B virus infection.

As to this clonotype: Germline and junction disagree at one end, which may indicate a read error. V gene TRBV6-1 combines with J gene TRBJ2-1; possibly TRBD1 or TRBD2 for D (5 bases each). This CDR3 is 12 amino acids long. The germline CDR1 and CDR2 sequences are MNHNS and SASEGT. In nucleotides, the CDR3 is TGTGCCAGCAGTGAAGCGGGGGATGAGCATTTCTTC. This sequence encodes CASSEAGDEHFF.

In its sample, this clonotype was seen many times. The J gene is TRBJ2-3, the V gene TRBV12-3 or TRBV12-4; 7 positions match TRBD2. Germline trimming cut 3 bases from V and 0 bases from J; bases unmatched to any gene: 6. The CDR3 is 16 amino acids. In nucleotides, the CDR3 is TGTGCCAGCAGTTTGGTCCTAGCGGAGAGCACAGATACGCAGTATTTT. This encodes CASSLVLAESTDTQYF.

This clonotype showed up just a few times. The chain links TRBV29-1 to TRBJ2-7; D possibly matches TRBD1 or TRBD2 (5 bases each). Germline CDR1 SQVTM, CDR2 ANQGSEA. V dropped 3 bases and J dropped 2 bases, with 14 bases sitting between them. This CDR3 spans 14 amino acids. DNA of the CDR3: TGCAGCGTTGATAGAGGGGCCCCTACCTACGAGCAGTACTTC. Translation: CSVDRGAPTYEQYF.

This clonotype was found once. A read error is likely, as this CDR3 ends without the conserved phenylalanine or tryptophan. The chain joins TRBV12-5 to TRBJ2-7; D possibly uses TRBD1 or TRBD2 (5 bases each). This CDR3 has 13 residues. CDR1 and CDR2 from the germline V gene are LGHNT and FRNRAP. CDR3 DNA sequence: TGTGCCATTGAGGGGACCGATTCCTACGAGCAGTACTCC. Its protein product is CAIEGTDSYEQYS.

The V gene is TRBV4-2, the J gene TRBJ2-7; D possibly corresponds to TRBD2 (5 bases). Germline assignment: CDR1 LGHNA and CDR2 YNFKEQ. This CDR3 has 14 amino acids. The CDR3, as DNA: TGTATCAGCAGCCAAGATCGAGGAGGCCATGAGCAGTACTTC. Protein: CISSQDRGGHEQYF.

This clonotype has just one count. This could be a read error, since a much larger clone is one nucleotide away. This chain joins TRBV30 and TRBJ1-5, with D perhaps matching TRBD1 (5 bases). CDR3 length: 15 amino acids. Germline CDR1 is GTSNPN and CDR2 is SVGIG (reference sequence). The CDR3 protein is CAWSGGGISDQPHHF. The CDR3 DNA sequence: TGTGCCTGGAGTGGTGGGGGGATATCGGATCAGCCCCATCATTTT.

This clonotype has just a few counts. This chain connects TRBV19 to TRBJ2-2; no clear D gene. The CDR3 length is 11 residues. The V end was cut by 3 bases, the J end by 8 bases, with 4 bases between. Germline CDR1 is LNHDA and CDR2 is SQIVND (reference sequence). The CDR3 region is CASSILGELFF. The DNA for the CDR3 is TGTGCCAGTAGTATTTTAGGGGAGCTGTTTTTT.

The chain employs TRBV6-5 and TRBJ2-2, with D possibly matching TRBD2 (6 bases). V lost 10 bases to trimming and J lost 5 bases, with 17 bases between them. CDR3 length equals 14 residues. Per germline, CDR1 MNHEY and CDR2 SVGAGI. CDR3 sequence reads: CAIYSGLITGELFF. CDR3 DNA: TGTGCCATTTACTCCGGACTAATTACCGGGGAGCTGTTTTTT.

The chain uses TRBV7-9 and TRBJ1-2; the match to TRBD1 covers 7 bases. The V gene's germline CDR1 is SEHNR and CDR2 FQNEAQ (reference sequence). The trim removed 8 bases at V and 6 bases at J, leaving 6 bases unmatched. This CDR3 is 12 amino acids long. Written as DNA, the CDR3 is TGTGCCAGCGGCAGGGGGTTTCATGGCTACACCTTC. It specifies CASGRGFHGYTF.

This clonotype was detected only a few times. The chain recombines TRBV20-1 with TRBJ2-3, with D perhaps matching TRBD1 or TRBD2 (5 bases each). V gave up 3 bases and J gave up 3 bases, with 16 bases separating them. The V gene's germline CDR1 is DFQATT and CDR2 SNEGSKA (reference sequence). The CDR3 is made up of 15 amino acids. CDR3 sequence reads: CSASGSGGRTDTQYF. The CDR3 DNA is TGCAGTGCTAGTGGTTCTGGGGGTCGGACAGATACGCAGTATTTT.

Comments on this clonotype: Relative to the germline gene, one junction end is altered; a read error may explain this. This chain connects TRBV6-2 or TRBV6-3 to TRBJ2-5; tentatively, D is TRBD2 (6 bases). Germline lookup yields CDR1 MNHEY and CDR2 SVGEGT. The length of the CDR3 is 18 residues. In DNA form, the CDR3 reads TGTGTCAGCAGTCCTACCCGTCGGACTAACGGGAGAAGGGAGACCCAGTACTTC. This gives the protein CVSSPTRRTNGRRETQYF.

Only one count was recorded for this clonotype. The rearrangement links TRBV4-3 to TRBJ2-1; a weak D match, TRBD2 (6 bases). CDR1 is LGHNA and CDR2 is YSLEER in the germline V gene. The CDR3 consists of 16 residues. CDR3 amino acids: CTNSQGRSGFHNEQFF. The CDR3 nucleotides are TGCACCAACAGCCAAGGTAGGAGCGGGTTTCACAATGAGCAGTTCTTC.

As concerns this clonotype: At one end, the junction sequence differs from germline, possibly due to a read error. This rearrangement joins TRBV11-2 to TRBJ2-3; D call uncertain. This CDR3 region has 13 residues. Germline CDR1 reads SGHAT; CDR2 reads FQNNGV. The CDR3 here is CVSSLDRGDTQYF. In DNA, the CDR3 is TGTGTCAGCAGCTTAGATCGAGGAGATACGCAGTATTTT.

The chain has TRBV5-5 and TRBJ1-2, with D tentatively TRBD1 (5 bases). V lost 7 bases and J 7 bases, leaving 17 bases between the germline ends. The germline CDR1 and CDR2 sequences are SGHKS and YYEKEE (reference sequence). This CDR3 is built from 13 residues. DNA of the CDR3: TGTGCCAGCGGGGTGCCGGGACCTTGTGGCTACACCTTC. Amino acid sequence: CASGVPGPCGYTF.

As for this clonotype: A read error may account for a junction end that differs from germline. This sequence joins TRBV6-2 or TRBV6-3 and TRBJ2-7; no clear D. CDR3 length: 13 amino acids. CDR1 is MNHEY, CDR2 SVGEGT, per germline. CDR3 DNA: TGTGCCAACAGTTTGGTCGCCACCTACGAGCAGTACTTC. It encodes CANSLVATYEQYF.

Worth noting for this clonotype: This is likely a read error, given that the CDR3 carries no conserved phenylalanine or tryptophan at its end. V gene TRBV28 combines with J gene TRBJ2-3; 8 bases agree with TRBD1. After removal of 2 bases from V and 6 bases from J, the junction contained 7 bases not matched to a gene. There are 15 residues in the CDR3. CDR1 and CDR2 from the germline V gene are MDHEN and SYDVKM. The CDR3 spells CASSLRTGWTDTQYS. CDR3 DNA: TGTGCCAGCAGTTTACGGACAGGGTGGACTGATACGCAGTATTCT.